These 2 T cell receptor beta chains were sequenced from one sample in a study of T-cell reconstitution after alpha-beta-depleted transplantation in children. Researchers prepared the TCRbeta library using unique molecular identifiers, the study reports. One entry per CDR3 protein, called by TCRdb with MiXCR from the PCR reads. The sample lists hundreds of thousands of distinct CDR3 sequences; approximately 15% were seen once. Specimen: PBMCs from the stem cell graft donor, collected from the stem cell graft. The receptors come from a human donor who donated a stem cell graft to a child with acute myeloid leukemia.

This clonotype was counted ten times or more. The DNA for the CDR3 is TGCAGTGCTAGGATGGGGATGAACACTGAAGCTTTCTTT. Protein: CSARMGMNTEAFF. V and J are TRBV20-1 and TRBJ1-1; D is unresolved. The V end lost 3 bases, the J end lost 0 bases, and 8 bases lay between the germline ends. CDR3 length: 13 residues. Per the germline V gene, CDR1 is DFQATT and CDR2 is SNEGSKA (reference sequence).

The chain combines TRBV13 with TRBJ1-4, with a possible D match to TRBD1 (5 bases). The CDR3 is made up of 13 amino acids. V was clipped by 5 bases and J by 3 bases, with 7 bases between them. Germline V gene sequence: CDR1 PRHDT, CDR2 FYEKMQ (reference sequence). CDR3 sequence reads: CASSQGSNEKLFF. The DNA of the CDR3 is TGTGCCAGCAGCCAGGGATCTAATGAAAAACTGTTTTTT.